This section outlines one T cell receptor (beta chain) sequence together with its context. The data derive from a study of blood T cell repertoires in COVID-19. Study information: Sources were T cells, B-cell-depleted T cells, or PBMCs; the material itself was cDNA or gDNA.

The protocol was immunoSEQ multiplex PCR, while the TCRdb copy is restricted to in-frame clones and leaves out a portion. Of roughly 200,000 clones listed, about 93% are singletons. Enrollment of patients from Seattle took place during active infection, with longitudinal follow-up. Material: peripheral blood. The clonotype originates from a man aged 30 to 39 with COVID-19, enrolled during active disease.

CDR3 residues: CSVAGSTEAFF. The CDR3 coding sequence is TGCAGCGTCGCAGGGTCCACTGAAGCTTTCTTT. The J gene is TRBJ1-1, the V gene TRBV29-1; D may be TRBD1 (5 bases). CDR1 and CDR2 from the germline V gene are SQVTM and ANQGSEA. The CDR3 runs to 11 residues. Trimming removed 6 bases from V and 4 bases from J, with 9 bases in between.